This is a list of T cell receptor beta chains from one sample in a study of blood T cell repertoires in COVID-19. TCRdb keeps only in-frame clones here, not all; method: immunoSEQ multiplex PCR. The sample includes around 130,000 clones, around 90% seen only once; the top ten take roughly 2.5%. The sequenced material came from peripheral blood. The receptors shown here come from a human donor with COVID-19, enrolled during active disease. The donor label of this sample is uncertain. The CDR3 runs from the conserved cysteine through the conserved F or W. Each record gives: D gene, clone size, J gene, V gene, CDR3 protein, CDR3 DNA. A D gene is named only where the DNA matches it firmly. For some rows the clone size is stated as once, few or many, or as a class when expanded; others skip it.

d_gene: -; abundance: -; j_gene: TRBJ1-5; v_gene: TRBV9; CDR3aa: CASSPTAGGVQPQHF; CDR3nt: TGTGCCAGCAGCCCAACCGCCGGAGGGGTTCAGCCCCAGCATTTT
d_gene: TRBD2; abundance: -; j_gene: TRBJ2-5; v_gene: TRBV4-1; CDR3aa: CASSQELVAGGQETQYF; CDR3nt: TGCGCCAGCAGCCAAGAGTTGGTAGCGGGGGGCCAAGAGACCCAGTACTTC
d_gene: TRBD2; abundance: once; j_gene: TRBJ2-7; v_gene: TRBV5-1; CDR3aa: CASSAELATYEQYF; CDR3nt: TGCGCCAGCAGCGCCGAACTAGCGACCTACGAGCAGTACTTC
d_gene: -; abundance: -; j_gene: TRBJ2-1; v_gene: TRBV7-9; CDR3aa: CASSLDINEQFF; CDR3nt: TGTGCCAGCAGCTTAGACATAAATGAGCAGTTCTTC
d_gene: -; abundance: -; j_gene: TRBJ2-3; v_gene: TRBV9; CDR3aa: CASSVGAGRSTDTQYF; CDR3nt: TGTGCCAGCAGCGTTGGGGCGGGGCGGAGCACAGATACGCAGTATTTT
d_gene: -; abundance: -; j_gene: TRBJ2-7; v_gene: TRBV27; CDR3aa: CASSRSRSYEQYF; CDR3nt: TGTGCCAGCAGTCGGTCTAGGTCCTACGAGCAGTACTTC
d_gene: -; abundance: -; j_gene: TRBJ1-2; v_gene: TRBV28; CDR3aa: CASSFPGLSYGYTF; CDR3nt: TGTGCCAGCAGCTTCCCGGGACTGAGCTATGGCTACACCTTC
d_gene: -; abundance: -; j_gene: TRBJ1-6; v_gene: TRBV4-1; CDR3aa: CASSPTPIPRDYNSPLHF; CDR3nt: TGCGCCAGCAGCCCTACTCCTATTCCGCGGGACTATAATTCACCCCTCCACTTT
d_gene: -; abundance: -; j_gene: TRBJ1-1; v_gene: TRBV5-1; CDR3aa: CASSLLTAGNTEAFF; CDR3nt: TGCGCCAGCAGCTTACTGACAGCAGGGAACACTGAAGCTTTCTTT
d_gene: -; abundance: -; j_gene: TRBJ2-1; v_gene: TRBV12-3/TRBV12-4; CDR3aa: CASSPTANNEQFF; CDR3nt: TGTGCCAGCAGTCCGACAGCAAATAATGAGCAGTTCTTC
d_gene: -; abundance: once; j_gene: TRBJ2-2; v_gene: TRBV21-1; CDR3aa: CASRRTRPNTGELFF; CDR3nt: TGTGCCAGCCGAAGGACAAGACCGAACACCGGGGAGCTGTTTTTT
d_gene: TRBD1; abundance: -; j_gene: TRBJ1-4; v_gene: TRBV5-1; CDR3aa: CASSLEGQVEKLFF; CDR3nt: TGCGCCAGCAGCTTGGAGGGACAGGTTGAAAAACTGTTTTTT
d_gene: -; abundance: -; j_gene: TRBJ1-2; v_gene: TRBV5-1; CDR3aa: CASSFGGDNGYTF; CDR3nt: TGCGCCAGCAGTTTCGGGGGGGACAATGGCTACACCTTC
d_gene: -; abundance: -; j_gene: TRBJ1-3; v_gene: TRBV5-1; CDR3aa: CASSLNLSGNTIYF; CDR3nt: TGCGCCAGCAGCTTGAATCTCTCTGGAAACACCATATATTTT
d_gene: TRBD2; abundance: -; j_gene: TRBJ2-7; v_gene: TRBV6-5; CDR3aa: CASSDPGRDEQYF; CDR3nt: TGTGCCAGCAGCGACCCGGGGAGGGACGAGCAGTACTTC
d_gene: TRBD1; abundance: -; j_gene: TRBJ1-2; v_gene: TRBV11-3; CDR3aa: CASSVTEQGDGYTF; CDR3nt: TGTGCCAGCAGCGTAACGGAACAGGGGGATGGCTACACCTTC
d_gene: -; abundance: -; j_gene: TRBJ1-3; v_gene: TRBV24-1; CDR3aa: CATSDPGTLLRSGNTIYF; CDR3nt: TGTGCCACCAGTGACCCCGGGACTCTTCTAAGGTCTGGAAACACCATATATTTT
d_gene: TRBD1; abundance: -; j_gene: TRBJ2-7; v_gene: TRBV5-1; CDR3aa: CASSLEGQGNEQYF; CDR3nt: TGCGCCAGCAGCTTGGAGGGACAGGGCAACGAGCAGTACTTC
d_gene: -; abundance: -; j_gene: TRBJ2-1; v_gene: TRBV29-1; CDR3aa: CSGTVLYNEQFF; CDR3nt: TGCAGCGGGACAGTGTTGTACAATGAGCAGTTCTTC
d_gene: -; abundance: -; j_gene: TRBJ1-2; v_gene: TRBV7-9; CDR3aa: CASSGSAVLNGYTF; CDR3nt: TGTGCCAGCAGCGGGTCGGCGGTCTTGAATGGCTACACCTTC
d_gene: -; abundance: -; j_gene: TRBJ1-2; v_gene: TRBV29-1; CDR3aa: CSVLGWGDGYGYTF; CDR3nt: TGCAGCGTTCTAGGATGGGGGGATGGGTATGGCTACACCTTC